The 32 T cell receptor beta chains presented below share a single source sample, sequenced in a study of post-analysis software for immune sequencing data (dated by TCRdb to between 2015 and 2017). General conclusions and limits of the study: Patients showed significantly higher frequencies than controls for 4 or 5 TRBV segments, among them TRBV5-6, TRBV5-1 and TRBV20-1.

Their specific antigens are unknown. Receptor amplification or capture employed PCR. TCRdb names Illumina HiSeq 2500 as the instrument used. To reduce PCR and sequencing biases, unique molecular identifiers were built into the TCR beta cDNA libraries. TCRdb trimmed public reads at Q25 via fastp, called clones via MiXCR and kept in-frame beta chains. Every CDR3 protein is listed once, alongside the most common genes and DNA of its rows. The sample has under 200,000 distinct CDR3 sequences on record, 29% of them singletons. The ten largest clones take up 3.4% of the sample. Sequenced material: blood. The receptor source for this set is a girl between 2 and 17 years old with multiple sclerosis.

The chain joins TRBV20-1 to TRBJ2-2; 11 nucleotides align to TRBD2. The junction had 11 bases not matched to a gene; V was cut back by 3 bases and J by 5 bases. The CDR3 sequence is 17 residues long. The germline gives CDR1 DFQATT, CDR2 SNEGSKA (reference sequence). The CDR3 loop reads CSARALAGGRKTGELFF. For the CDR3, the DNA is TGCAGTGCTAGGGCTCTAGCGGGAGGTAGAAAAACCGGGGAGCTGTTTTTT.

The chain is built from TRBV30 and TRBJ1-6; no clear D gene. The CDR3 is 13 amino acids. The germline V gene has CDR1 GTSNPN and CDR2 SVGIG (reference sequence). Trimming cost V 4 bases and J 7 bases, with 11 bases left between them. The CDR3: CAWKGRSNSPLHF. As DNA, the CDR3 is TGTGCCTGGAAGGGTCGTTCGAATTCACCCCTCCACTTT. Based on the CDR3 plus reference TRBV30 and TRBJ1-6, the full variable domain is SQTIHQWPATLVQPVGSPLSLECTVEGTSNPNLYWYRQAAGRGLQLLFYSVGIGQISSEVPQNLSASRPQDRQFILSSKKLLLSDSGFYLCAWKGRSNSPLHFGNGTRLTVT.

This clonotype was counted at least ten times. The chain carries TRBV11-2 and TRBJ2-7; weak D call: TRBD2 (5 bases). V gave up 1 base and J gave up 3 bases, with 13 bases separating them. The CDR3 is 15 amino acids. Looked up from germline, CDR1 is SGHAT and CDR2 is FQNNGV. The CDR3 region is CASSLGRDGLYEQYF. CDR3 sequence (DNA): TGTGCCAGCAGCTTAGGGCGTGACGGACTCTACGAGCAGTACTTC.

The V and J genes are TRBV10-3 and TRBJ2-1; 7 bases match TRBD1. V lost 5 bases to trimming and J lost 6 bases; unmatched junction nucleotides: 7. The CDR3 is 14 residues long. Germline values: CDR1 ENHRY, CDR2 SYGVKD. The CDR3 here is CAISPTGSVNEQFF. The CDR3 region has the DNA TGTGCCATCAGTCCGACAGGGTCGGTCAATGAGCAGTTCTTC.

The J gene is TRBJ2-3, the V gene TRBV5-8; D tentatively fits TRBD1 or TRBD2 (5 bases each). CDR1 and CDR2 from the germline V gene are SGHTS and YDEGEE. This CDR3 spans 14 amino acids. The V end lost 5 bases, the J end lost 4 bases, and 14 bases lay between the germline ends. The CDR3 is CASRSTGRSDTQYF. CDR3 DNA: TGTGCCAGCAGGTCCACGGGACGGTCAGATACGCAGTATTTT.

In DNA form, the CDR3 reads TGCAGTGCCAGTACAGGTGGAGGGCAGCCCCAGCATTTT. It specifies CSASTGGGQPQHF. V is TRBV20-1 and J is TRBJ1-5; weak D call: TRBD1 (5 bases). Looked up from germline, CDR1 is DFQATT and CDR2 is SNEGSKA (reference sequence). Deletions cut 6 bases from V and 7 bases from J, with 16 bases between. This CDR3 region has 13 residues.

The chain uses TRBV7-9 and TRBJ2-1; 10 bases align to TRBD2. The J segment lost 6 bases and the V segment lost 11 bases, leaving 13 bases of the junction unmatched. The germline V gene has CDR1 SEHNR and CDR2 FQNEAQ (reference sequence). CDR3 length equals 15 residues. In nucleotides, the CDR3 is TGTGCCGGCCGGGCTAGCGGGAGCTTCGGCAATGAGCAGTTCTTC. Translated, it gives CAGRASGSFGNEQFF. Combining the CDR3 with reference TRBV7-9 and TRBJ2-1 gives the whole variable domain DTGVSQNPRHKITKRGQNVTFRCDPISEHNRLYWYRQTLGQGPEFLTYFQNEAQLEKSRLLSDRFSAERPKGSFSTLEIQRTEQGDSAMYLCAGRASGSFGNEQFFGPGTRLTVL.

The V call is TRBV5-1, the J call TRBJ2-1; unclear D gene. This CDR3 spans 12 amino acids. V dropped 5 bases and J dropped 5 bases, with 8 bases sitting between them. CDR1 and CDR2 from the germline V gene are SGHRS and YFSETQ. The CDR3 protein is CASRQGDNEQFF. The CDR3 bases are TGCGCCAGCAGACAAGGAGACAATGAGCAGTTCTTC.

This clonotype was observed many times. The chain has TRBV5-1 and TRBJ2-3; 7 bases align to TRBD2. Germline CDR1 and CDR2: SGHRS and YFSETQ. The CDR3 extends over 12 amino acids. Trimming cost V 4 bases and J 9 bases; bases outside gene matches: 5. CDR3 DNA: TGCGCCAGCAGCAGAGGACTAGGCACGCAGTATTTT. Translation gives CASSRGLGTQYF.

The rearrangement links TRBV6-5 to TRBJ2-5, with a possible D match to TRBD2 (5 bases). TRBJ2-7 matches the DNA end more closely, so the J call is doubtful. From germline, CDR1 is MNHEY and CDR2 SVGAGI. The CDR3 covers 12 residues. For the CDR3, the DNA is TGTGCCAGCAACAATCTTGCGGGCGAGCAGTACTTC. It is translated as CASNNLAGEQYF.

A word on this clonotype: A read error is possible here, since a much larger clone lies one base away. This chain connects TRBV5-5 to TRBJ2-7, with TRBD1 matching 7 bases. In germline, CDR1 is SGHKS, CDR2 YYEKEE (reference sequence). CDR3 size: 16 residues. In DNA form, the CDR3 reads TGTGCCAGCAACTTGGGTCGACAGGGATTCTCCTACGAGCAGTACTTC. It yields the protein CASNLGRQGFSYEQYF.

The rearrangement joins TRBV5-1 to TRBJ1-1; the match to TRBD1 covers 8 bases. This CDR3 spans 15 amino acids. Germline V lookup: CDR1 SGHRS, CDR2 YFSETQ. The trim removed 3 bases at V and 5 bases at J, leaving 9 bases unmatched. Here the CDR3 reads CASSSGQGGYTEAFF. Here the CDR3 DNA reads TGCGCCAGCAGCTCAGGACAGGGCGGTTATACTGAAGCTTTCTTT. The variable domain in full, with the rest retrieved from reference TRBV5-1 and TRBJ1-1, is KAGVTQTPRYLIKTRGQQVTLSCSPISGHRSVSWYQQTPGQGLQFLFEYFSETQRNKGNFPGRFSGRQFSNSRSEMNVSTLELGDSALYLCASSSGQGGYTEAFFGQGTRLTVV.

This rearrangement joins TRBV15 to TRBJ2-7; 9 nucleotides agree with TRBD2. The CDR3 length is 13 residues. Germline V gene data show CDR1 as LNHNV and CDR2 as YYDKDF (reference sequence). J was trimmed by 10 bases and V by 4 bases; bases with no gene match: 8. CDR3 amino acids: CATSTIAGESQYF. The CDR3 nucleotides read TGTGCCACCAGCACTATAGCGGGAGAGAGTCAGTACTTC.

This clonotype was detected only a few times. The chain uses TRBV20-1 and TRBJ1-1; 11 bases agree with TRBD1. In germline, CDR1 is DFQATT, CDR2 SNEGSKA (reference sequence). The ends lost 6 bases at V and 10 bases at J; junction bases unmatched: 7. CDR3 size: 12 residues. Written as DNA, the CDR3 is TGCAGTGCAGGACAGGGGGCGCTTCGAGCTTTCTTT. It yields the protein CSAGQGALRAFF.

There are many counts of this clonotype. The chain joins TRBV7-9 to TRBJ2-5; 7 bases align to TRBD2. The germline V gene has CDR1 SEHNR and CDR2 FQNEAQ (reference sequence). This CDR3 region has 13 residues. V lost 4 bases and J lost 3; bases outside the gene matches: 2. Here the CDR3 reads CASSWGLKETQYF. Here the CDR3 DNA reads TGTGCCAGCAGCTGGGGACTAAAAGAGACCCAGTACTTC.

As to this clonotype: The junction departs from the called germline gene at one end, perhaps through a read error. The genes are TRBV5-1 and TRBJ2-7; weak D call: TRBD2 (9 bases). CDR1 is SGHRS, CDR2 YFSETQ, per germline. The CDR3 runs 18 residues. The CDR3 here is CTSSSRTGTGGRGHEQYF. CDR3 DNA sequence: TGCACCAGCAGCTCGAGGACAGGGACTGGCGGGAGGGGGCATGAGCAGTACTTC.

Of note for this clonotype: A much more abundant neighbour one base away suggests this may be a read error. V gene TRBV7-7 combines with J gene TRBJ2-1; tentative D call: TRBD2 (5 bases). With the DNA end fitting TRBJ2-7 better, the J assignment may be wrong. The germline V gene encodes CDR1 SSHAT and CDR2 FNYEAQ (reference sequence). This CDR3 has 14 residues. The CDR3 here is CASSSRGSSNEQYF. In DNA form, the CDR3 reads TGTGCTAGCAGTTCCCGGGGTAGCTCCAATGAGCAGTACTTC.

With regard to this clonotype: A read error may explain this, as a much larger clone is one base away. The CDR3 here is CASSRQTSGGYNEQYF. In nucleotides, the CDR3 is TGTGCCAGCAGCCGACAAACTAGCGGCGGCTACAATGAGCAGTACTTC. The V call is TRBV3-1, the J call TRBJ2-7; TRBD2 agrees at 8 bases. This CDR3 contains 16 residues. Germline V CDR1 and CDR2: LGHDT, YNNKEL (reference sequence). V lost 4 bases to trimming and J lost 7 bases; unmatched junction nucleotides: 15.

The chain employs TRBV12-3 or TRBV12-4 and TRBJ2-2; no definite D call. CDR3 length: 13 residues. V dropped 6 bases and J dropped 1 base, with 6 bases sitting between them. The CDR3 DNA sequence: TGTGCCAGCAGGCTTTGGAACACCGGGGAGCTGTTTTTT. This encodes CASRLWNTGELFF.

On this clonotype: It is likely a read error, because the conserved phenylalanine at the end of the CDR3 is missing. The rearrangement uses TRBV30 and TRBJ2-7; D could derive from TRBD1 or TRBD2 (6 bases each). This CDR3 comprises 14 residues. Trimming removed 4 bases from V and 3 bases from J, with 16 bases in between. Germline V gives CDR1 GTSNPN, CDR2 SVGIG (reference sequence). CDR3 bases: TGTGCCTGGACCCTGGGGGGACAAAGCTACGAGCAGTACTTA. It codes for CAWTLGGQSYEQYL.

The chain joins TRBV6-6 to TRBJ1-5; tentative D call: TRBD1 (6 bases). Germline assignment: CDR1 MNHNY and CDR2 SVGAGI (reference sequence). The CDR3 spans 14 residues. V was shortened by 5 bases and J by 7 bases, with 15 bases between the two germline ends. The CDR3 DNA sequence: TGTGCCAGCAGTCCCCAGGGGACGGTACAGCCCCAGCATTTT. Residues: CASSPQGTVQPQHF.

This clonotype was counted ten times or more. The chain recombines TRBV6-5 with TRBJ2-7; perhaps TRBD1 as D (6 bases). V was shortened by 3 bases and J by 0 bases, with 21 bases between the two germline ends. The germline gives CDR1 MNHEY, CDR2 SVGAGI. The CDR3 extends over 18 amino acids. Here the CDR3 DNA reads TGTGCCAGCAGTTATCTTAAGGCAGGGGCCTTTATCTCCTACGAGCAGTACTTC. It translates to CASSYLKAGAFISYEQYF.

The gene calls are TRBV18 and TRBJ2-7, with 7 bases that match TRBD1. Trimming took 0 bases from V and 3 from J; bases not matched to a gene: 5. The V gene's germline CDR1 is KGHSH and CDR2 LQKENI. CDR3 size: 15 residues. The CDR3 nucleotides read TGTGCCAGCTCACCACCAGGCAGGGGGAACTACGAGCAGTACTTC. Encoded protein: CASSPPGRGNYEQYF.

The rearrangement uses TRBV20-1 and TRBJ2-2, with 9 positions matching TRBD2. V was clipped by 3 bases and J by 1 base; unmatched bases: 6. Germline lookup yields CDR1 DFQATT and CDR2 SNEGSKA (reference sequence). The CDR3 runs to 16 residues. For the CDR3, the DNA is TGCAGTGCTAGGCCCCGACTAGCGGTGAACACCGGGGAGCTGTTTTTT. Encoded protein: CSARPRLAVNTGELFF.

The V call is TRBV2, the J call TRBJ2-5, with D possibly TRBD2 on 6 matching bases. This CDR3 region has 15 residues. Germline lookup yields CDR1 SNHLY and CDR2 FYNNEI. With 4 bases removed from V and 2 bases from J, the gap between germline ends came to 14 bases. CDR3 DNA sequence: TGTGCCAGCAGTGGACTAGAATTCATGCAAGAGACCCAGTACTTC. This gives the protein CASSGLEFMQETQYF.

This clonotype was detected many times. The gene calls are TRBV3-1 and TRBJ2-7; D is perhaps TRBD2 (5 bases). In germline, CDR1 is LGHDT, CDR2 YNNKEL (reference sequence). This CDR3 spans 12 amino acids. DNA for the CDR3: TGTGCTTCGCGAGGGAGCTCCTACGAGCAGTACTTC. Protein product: CASRGSSYEQYF.

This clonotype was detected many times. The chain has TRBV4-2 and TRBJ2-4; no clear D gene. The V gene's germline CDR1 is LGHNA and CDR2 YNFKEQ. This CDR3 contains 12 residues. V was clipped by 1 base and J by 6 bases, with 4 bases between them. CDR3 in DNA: TGTGCCAGCAGCCAAGGGGCAAACATTCAGTACTTC. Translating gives CASSQGANIQYF.

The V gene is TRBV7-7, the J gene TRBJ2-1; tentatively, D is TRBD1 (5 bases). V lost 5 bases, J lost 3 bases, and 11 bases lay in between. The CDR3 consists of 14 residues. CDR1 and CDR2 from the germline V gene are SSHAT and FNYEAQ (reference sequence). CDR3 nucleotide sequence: TGTGCCAGCAGCCGATTACAGGACTACAATGAGCAGTTCTTC. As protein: CASSRLQDYNEQFF. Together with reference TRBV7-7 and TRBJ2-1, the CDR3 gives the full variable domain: GAGVSQSPRYKVTKRGQDVTLRCDPISSHATLYWYQQALGQGPEFLTYFNYEAQPDKSGLPSDRFSAERPEGSISTLTIQRTEQRDSAMYRCASSRLQDYNEQFFGPGTRLTVL.

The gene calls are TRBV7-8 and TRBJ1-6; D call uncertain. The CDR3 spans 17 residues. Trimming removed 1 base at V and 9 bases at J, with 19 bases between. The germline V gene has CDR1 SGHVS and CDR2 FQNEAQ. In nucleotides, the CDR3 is TGTGCCAGCAGCTTAGAGGGTTGGGCGTTGGCGGTTTCACCCCTCCACTTT. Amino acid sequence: CASSLEGWALAVSPLHF.

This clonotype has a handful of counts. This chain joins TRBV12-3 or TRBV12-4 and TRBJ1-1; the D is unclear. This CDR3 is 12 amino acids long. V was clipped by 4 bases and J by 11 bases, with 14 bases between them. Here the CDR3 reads CASSSDPRRAFF. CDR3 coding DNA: TGTGCCAGCAGTTCGGACCCACGAAGGGCTTTCTTT.

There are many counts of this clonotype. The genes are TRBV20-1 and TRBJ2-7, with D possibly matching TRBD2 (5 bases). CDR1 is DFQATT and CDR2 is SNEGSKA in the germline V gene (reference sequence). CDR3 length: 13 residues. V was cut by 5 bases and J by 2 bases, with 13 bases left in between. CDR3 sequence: CSALTRGPYEQYF. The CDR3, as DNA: TGCAGTGCTCTAACTCGGGGTCCCTACGAGCAGTACTTC.

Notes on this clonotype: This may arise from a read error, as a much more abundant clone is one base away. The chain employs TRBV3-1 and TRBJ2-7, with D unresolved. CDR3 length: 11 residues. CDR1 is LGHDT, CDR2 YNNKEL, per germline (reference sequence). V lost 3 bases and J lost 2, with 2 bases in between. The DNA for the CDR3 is TGTGCCAGCAGCCACACCTACGAGCAGTACTTC. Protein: CASSHTYEQYF.